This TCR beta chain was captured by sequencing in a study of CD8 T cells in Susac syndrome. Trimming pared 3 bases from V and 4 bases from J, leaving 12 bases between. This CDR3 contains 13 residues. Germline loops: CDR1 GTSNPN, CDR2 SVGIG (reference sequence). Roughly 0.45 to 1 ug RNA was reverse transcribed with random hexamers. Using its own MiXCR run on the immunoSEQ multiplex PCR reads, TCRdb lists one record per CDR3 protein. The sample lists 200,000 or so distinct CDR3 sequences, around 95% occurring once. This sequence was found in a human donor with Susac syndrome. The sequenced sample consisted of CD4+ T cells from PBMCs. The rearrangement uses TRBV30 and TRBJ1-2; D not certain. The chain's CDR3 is CAWRDGTGYGYTF. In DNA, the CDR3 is TGTGCCTGGAGGGACGGTACTGGCTATGGCTACACCTTC.